This T cell receptor (beta chain) was sequenced during a study of blood T cell repertoires in COVID-19. Overall study: Nucleic acid was either cDNA or gDNA, and it came from T cells, B-cell-depleted T cells, or PBMCs.

The Seattle patients, enrolled during active infection, were followed longitudinally. In the original processing: Using reference gene primer amplification, nucleated cell counts were estimated. Clones were sequenced by immunoSEQ multiplex PCR, and TCRdb holds only the in-frame ones, with some missing. The DNA was the basis for D and trimming; V, J and clone size are from that table. The sample records around 250,000 clones, 90% being singletons. The trim removed 4 bases at V and 12 bases at J, leaving 6 bases unmatched. This CDR3 spans 12 amino acids. The sample comprised peripheral blood. The J gene is TRBJ2-1, the V gene TRBV12-3 or TRBV12-4; 7 bases fit TRBD1. The clonotype was recovered from a woman aged 55 to 70 with COVID-19, enrolled during active disease. CDR3 DNA: TGTGCCAGCAGTTCCCAGGGGGTCTGGCAGTTCTTC. It is translated as CASSSQGVWQFF.